The entry below describes one T cell receptor (beta chain). Its antigen is not yet known. No base qualities exist here, and no much larger clone lies one base off it. The entry originates in a study of blood T cell repertoires in COVID-19 (dated by TCRdb to about 2020). Describing the broader study: The collaborator samples originated in the United States, Italy and Spain and spanned the acute and convalescent phases of COVID-19. The prospective study material was composed of cDNA or gDNA derived from T cells, B-cell-depleted T cells, or PBMCs. A freely available public database, intended as a resource for researchers studying the immune response to SARS-CoV-2, is where the repertoires were released. A de-identified subject ID, COVID-19 status, age in years and sex were almost always included in the sample metadata. Where available, HLA class I and class II types were obtained from metadata supplied by the sample provider rather than from assay-based typing. The samples were drawn from two sources: the first 160 participants of the ongoing ImmuneRACE study, and 1,000 to 1,500 subjects contributed by 6 global collaborators. The dataset comprised deeply sampled blood TCRbeta repertoires from subjects exposed to, actively infected with, or recovered from COVID-19.

Whole blood was collected in K2EDTA tubes by collaborating institutions according to the institutions' own protocols. For TCRbeta analysis, collaborator samples were shipped as frozen whole blood, as isolated PBMCs, or as DNA extracted from either sample type. The research as a whole found: The quantity of clinical and demographic metadata differed by source and by participant and was supplied without curation.

Its CDR3 holds 15 amino acids, cysteine through phenylalanine. Only the CDR3 portion is preserved as DNA: 45 bases, with reading frame beginning at the first base. The germline V gene yields SGHTA for CDR1 and FQGTGA for CDR2. Germline trimming: 5 bases from V, 1 base from J; junction bases outside gene matches: 6. The immunoSEQ Assay, a bias-controlled multiplex PCR, was used to amplify TCRbeta CDR3 regions from genomic DNA. The study's processing was this. Nucleated cell counts per sample were estimated from amplification of reference gene primers within the assay. To quantify the absolute abundance of each unique TCRbeta CDR3 rearrangement, sequence reads were collapsed and filtered. For each sample, productive Simpson clonality was calculated by taking the square root of Simpson's diversity index across productive rearrangements. This immuneACCESS table, as held by TCRdb, lists in-frame sequences with V and J called but not all clones. Of the missing ones, under half trace to an unresolved V gene in checked studies; the others have no known cause. The V and J calls and clone size come from that table; D and trimming were worked out from the DNA. The sample table records roughly 280,000 clones; 80% to 90% of these occur just once. 4.2% of the sample is held by the ten biggest clonotypes.

The chain uses TRBV7-3 and TRBJ2-7; 9 central bases correspond to TRBD1. The TCR was taken from a man in his sixties with acute or convalescent COVID-19. The specimen sequenced was peripheral blood. The base sequence is TGTGCCAGCAGCCCTGGACAGGGGAAGTCCTACGAGCAGTACTTC. This sequence encodes CASSPGQGKSYEQYF.